This entry lists 6 T cell receptor beta chains sequenced from one sample in a study of OX40 agonist ivuxolimab in advanced cancers. Produced via immunoSEQ multiplex PCR; TCRdb's table is partial and in-frame only. The sample has about 64,000 clones; 70% to 90% are singletons. The sample in question was CD4+ or CD8+ T cells sorted from blood, obtained in a trial of the OX40 agonist ivuxolimab. Every receptor here comes from an adult with an advanced solid tumor such as melanoma, head and neck, liver or kidney cancer.

This clone is a singleton in its sample. CDR3 coding DNA: TGTGCCAGCAGCTTGTGGGAAAACAATGAGCAGTTCTTC. Amino acid sequence: CASSLWENNEQFF. The chain joins TRBV5-6 to TRBJ2-1; D is ambiguous. The ends were cut back, 1 base at V and 5 bases at J, with 7 bases in the middle. This CDR3 is built from 13 residues. Germline V gene data show CDR1 as SGHDT and CDR2 as YYEEEE.

This clone was counted a single time. This sequence joins TRBV7-8 and TRBJ2-3, with TRBD2 matching 7 bases. Trimming at V came to 0 bases and at J to 0 bases, leaving 3 bases not matched to a gene. This CDR3 has 16 amino acids. CDR1 and CDR2 from the germline V gene are SGHVS and FQNEAQ. DNA of the CDR3: TGTGCCAGCAGCTTAGCGAGCGGGACTAGCACAGATACGCAGTATTTT. It codes for CASSLASGTSTDTQYF.

This chain's CDR3 is CAWTPRGLTYEQYF. CDR3 DNA sequence: TGTGCCTGGACTCCCCGAGGGCTTACCTACGAGCAGTACTTC. This chain uses TRBV30 with TRBJ2-7; D might be TRBD2 (5 bases). The length of the CDR3 is 14 residues. The germline V and J ends were trimmed by 4 bases and 2 bases, with 15 bases remaining between them. Germline assignment: CDR1 GTSNPN and CDR2 SVGIG (reference sequence).

The genes are TRBV30 and TRBJ2-1; 9 nucleotides line up with TRBD2. V was pared by 0 bases and J by 15 bases, with 15 bases of the junction left unmatched. Germline V gene data show CDR1 as GTSNPN and CDR2 as SVGIG (reference sequence). The CDR3 totals 15 residues. CDR3 amino acids: CAWSVLRPSSGIRFF. Written as DNA, the CDR3 is TGTGCCTGGAGTGTACTTAGACCTTCTAGCGGGATTAGGTTCTTC.

The chain combines TRBV4-1 with TRBJ2-2, with D possibly being TRBD1 or TRBD2 (5 bases each). The germline CDR1 and CDR2 sequences are MGHRA and YSYEKL. The CDR3 has 15 residues. Deletions cut 4 bases from V and 5 bases from J, with 14 bases between. The DNA for the CDR3 is TGCGCCAGCAGCCCCGGGCAGGGCGGGACCGGGGAGCTGTTTTTT. It translates to CASSPGQGGTGELFF.

This chain joins TRBV10-3 and TRBJ2-2; TRBD1 matches at 12 bases. The V and J ends lost 8 bases and 6 bases, in that order; junction bases with no gene match: 4. This CDR3 region has 14 residues. Per germline, CDR1 ENHRY and CDR2 SYGVKD. The CDR3 DNA reads as TGTGCCATCCGGGGGACAGGGGGCTCCGGGGAGCTGTTTTTT. Its translation: CAIRGTGGSGELFF.